This TCR beta chain derives from a study of tumor-infiltrating lymphocytes in oesophageal squamous cell carcinoma (dated by TCRdb to the mid-2010s). The CDR3 starts with the cysteine, ends with the phenylalanine, and has 14 residues. Left in the record is the CDR3 DNA by itself, 42 bases read in frame from the first base. The germline V gene encodes CDR1 SGHTA and CDR2 FQGTGA. Sequencer: Illumina HiSeq 2000. Using fastp trimming at Q25 and MiXCR clonotype assembly, TCRdb reanalyzed the public sequencing data and kept in-frame beta chains. Rows are unified per CDR3 protein, each entry keeping the most common DNA and genes. This sample has more than 10,000 distinct CDR3 sequences in its table, and around 50% of those were observed once. The ten largest clones represent about three fifths of the sample. Turning to this clonotype: The clone's antigen remains unknown. The sample holds no much larger clone one base away, and base qualities are not on file.

The sequencing input was blood. This chain is built from TRBV7-3 and TRBJ2-1; TRBD1 matches 8 bases in the middle. The J call is in doubt because the DNA end fits TRBJ2-7 better. The receptor's source is a female donor with esophageal squamous cell carcinoma. The CDR3 region reads CASSLSGGFDEQYF. The nucleotide sequence reads as follows: TGTGCCAGCAGCTTGTCAGGGGGCTTCGACGAGCAGTACTTC.